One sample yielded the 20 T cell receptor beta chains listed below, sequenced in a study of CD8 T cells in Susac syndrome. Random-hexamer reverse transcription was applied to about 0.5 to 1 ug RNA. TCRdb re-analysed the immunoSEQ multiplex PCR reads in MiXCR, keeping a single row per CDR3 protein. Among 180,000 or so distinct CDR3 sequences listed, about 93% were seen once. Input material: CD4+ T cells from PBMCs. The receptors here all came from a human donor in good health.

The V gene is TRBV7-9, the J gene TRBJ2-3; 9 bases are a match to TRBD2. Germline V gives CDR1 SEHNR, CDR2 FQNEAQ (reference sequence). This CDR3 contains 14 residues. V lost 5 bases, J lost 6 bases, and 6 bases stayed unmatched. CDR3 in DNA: TGTGCCAGCAGCGAGCGGGGGGTACCGGATACGCAGTATTTT. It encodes CASSERGVPDTQYF.

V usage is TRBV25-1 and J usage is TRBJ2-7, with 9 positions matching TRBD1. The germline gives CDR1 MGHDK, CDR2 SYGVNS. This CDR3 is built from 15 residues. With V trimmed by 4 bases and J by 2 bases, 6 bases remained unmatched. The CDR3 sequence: CASSGVGTGTYEQYF. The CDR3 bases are TGTGCCAGCAGTGGGGTTGGGACAGGGACCTACGAGCAGTACTTC.

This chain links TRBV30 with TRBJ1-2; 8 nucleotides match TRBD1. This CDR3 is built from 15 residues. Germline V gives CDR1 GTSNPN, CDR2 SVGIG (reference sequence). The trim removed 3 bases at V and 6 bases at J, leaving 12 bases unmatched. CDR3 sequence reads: CAWSVDRGHPDGYTF. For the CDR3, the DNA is TGTGCCTGGAGCGTAGACAGGGGCCATCCCGATGGCTACACCTTC.

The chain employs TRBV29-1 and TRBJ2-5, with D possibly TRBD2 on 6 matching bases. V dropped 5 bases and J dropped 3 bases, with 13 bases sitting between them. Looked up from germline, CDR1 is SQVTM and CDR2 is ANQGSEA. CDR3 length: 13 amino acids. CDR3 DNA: TGCAGCGTTCGGGACTTTTTCAAAGAGACCCAGTACTTC. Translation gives CSVRDFFKETQYF.

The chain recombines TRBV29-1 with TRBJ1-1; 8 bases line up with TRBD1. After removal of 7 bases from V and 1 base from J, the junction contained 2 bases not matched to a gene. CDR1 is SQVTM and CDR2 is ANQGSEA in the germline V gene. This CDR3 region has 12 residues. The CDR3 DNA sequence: TGCAGCGCTGACAGGGGGAACACTGAAGCTTTCTTT. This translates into CSADRGNTEAFF.

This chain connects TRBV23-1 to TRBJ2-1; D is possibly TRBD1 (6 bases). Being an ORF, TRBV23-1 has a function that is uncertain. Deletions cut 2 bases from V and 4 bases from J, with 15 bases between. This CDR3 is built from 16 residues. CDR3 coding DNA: TGCGCCAGCAGTCAAAACAGGACAGACCCTTACAATGAGCAGTTCTTC. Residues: CASSQNRTDPYNEQFF.

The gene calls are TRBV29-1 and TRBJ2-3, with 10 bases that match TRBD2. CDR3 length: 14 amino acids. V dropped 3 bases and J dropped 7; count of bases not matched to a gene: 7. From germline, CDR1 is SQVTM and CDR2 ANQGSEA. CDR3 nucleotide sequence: TGCAGCGTTGAGGAGCGGGGGGGCACCAATACGCAGTATTTT. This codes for CSVEERGGTNTQYF.

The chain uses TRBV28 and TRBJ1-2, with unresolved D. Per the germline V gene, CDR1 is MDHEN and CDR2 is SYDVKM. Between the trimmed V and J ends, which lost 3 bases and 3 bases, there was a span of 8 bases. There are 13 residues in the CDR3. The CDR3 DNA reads TGTGCCAGCAGTTTGATCGGGGACTATGGCTACACCTTC. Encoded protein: CASSLIGDYGYTF.

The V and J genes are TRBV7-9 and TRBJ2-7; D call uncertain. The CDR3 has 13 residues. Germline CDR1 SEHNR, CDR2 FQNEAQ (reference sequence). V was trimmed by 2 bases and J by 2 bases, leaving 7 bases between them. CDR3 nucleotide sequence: TGTGCCAGCAGCTTATCTGGAGCCTACGAGCAGTACTTC. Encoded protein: CASSLSGAYEQYF.

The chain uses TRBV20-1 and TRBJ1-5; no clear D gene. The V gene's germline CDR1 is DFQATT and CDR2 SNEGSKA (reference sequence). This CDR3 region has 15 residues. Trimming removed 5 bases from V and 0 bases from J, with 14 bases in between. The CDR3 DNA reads TGCAGTGCTCCGTCAGAAGTAGATAGCAATCAGCCCCAGCATTTT. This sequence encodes CSAPSEVDSNQPQHF.

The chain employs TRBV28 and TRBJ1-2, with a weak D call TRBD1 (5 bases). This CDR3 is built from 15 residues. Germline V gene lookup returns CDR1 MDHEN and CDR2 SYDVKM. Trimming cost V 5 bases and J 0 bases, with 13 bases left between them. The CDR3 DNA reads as TGTGCCAGCAGTCCGTCCACAGGAGCTAACTATGGCTACACCTTC. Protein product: CASSPSTGANYGYTF.

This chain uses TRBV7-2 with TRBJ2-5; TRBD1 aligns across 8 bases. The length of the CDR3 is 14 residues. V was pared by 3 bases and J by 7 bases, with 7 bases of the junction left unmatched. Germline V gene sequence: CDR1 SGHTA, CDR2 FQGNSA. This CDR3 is CASSFGQGPRTQYF. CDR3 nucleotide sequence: TGTGCCAGCAGCTTCGGACAGGGACCTCGGACCCAGTACTTC.

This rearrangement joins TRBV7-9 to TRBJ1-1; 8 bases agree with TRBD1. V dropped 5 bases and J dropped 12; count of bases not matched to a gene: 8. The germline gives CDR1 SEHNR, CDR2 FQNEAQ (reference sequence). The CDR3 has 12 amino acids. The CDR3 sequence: CASSIGQGESFF. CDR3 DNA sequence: TGTGCCAGCAGCATTGGACAGGGTGAGTCTTTCTTT.

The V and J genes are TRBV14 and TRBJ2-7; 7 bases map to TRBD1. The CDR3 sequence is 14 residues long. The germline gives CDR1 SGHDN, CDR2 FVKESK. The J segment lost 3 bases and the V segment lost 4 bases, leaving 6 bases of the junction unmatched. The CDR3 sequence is CASSRNRGVYEQYF. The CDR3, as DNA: TGTGCCAGCAGCCGCAACAGGGGAGTCTACGAGCAGTACTTC.

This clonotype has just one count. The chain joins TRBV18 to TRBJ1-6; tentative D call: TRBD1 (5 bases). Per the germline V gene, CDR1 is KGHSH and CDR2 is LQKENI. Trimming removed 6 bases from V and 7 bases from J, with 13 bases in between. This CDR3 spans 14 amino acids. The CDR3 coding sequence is TGTGCCAGCTCGCTGGACGGGACCAATTCACCCCTCCACTTT. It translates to CASSLDGTNSPLHF. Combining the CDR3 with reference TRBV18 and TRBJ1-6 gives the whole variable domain NAGVMQNPRHLVRRRGQEARLRCSPMKGHSHVYWYRQLPEEGLKFMVYLQKENIIDESGMPKERFSAEFPKEGPSILRIQQVVRGDSAAYFCASSLDGTNSPLHFGNGTRLTVT.

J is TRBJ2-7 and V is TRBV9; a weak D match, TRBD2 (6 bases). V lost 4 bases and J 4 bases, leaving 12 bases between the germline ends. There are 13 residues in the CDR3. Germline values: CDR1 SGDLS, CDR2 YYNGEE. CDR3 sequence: CASSPGLVYEQYF. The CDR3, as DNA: TGTGCCAGCAGCCCGGGACTGGTGTACGAGCAGTACTTC.

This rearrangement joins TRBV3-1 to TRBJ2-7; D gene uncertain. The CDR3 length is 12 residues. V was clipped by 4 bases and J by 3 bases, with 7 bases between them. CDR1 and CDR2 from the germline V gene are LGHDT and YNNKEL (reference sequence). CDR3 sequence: CASSRDGYEQYF. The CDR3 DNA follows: TGTGCCAGCAGCCGCGACGGCTACGAGCAGTACTTC.

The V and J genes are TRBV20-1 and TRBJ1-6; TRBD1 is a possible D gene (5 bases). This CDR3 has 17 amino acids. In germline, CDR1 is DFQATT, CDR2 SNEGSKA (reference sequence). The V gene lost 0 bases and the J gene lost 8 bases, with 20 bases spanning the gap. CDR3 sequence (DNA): TGCAGTGCTAGAGATGTCGGGGGATTCACCAGGGATTCACCCCTCCACTTT. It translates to CSARDVGGFTRDSPLHF.

The CDR3 DNA reads as TGCAGCGTTGAGGGGGAGGGGACTGAAGCTTTCTTT. Protein: CSVEGEGTEAFF. The chain links TRBV29-1 to TRBJ1-1; D may be TRBD1 (5 bases). The CDR3 runs 12 residues. V was trimmed by 3 bases and J by 5 bases, leaving 10 bases between them. CDR1 is SQVTM, CDR2 ANQGSEA, per germline.

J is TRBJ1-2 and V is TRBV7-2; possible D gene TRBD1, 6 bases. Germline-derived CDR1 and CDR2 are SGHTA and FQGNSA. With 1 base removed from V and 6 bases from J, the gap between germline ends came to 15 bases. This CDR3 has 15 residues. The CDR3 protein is CASSLEQGALNGYTF. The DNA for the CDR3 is TGTGCCAGCAGCTTAGAACAGGGTGCCCTCAATGGCTACACCTTC.